The 27 T cell receptor beta chains in this list originate from one sample, sequenced in a study of monozygotic twins with inflammatory bowel disease. TCRdb reprocessed the 5' RACE reads, with one entry per CDR3 protein and no DNA. The listing contains roughly 100,000 distinct CDR3 sequences. Sequencing was done on a sample of blood. All receptors derive from a human donor with ulcerative colitis or Crohn's disease, or a healthy co-twin of an affected twin (not recorded which).

This rearrangement joins TRBV28 to TRBJ1-2; absent DNA, TCRdb's TRBD1 call cannot be checked. The CDR3 is made up of 12 amino acids. Germline CDR1 reads MDHEN; CDR2 reads SYDVKM. The CDR3 loop is CASSLGLGGYTF.

The chain combines TRBV29-1 with TRBJ1-3. The CDR3 contains 14 residues. The germline gives CDR1 SQVTM, CDR2 ANQGSEA. The CDR3 sequence is CSVLQGPSGNTIYF.

The chain is built from TRBV6-6 and TRBJ1-1; TCRdb picks TRBD1, but there is no DNA to check that call. The CDR3 length is 12 residues. Germline CDR1 reads MNHNY; CDR2 reads SVGAGI (reference sequence). CDR3 region: CASSPGLTEAFF.

This chain links TRBV20-1 with TRBJ2-3; TCRdb's assignment of TRBD2 cannot be checked, as there is no DNA. CDR3 size: 15 residues. Germline CDR1 DFQATT, CDR2 SNEGSKA (reference sequence). CDR3 residues: CSASSPTGGTDTQYF.

V gene TRBV5-1 combines with J gene TRBJ2-1. Germline assignment: CDR1 SGHRS and CDR2 YFSETQ. This CDR3 has 15 residues. This chain's CDR3 is CASSGVLGSYNEQFF. Combining the CDR3 with reference TRBV5-1 and TRBJ2-1 gives the whole variable domain KAGVTQTPRYLIKTRGQQVTLSCSPISGHRSVSWYQQTPGQGLQFLFEYFSETQRNKGNFPGRFSGRQFSNSRSEMNVSTLELGDSALYLCASSGVLGSYNEQFFGPGTRLTVL.

The rearrangement uses TRBV28 and TRBJ2-7; TCRdb's D call of TRBD2 is untestable without DNA. This CDR3 has 14 amino acids. Germline CDR1 is MDHEN and CDR2 is SYDVKM. This CDR3 is CATTLAGGFDEQYF.

The chain has TRBV7-8 and TRBJ2-5; TCRdb proposes TRBD1, but this gene call is untestable without DNA. Germline values: CDR1 SGHVS, CDR2 FQNEAQ. CDR3 size: 15 residues. CDR3 protein: CASNKNGGRSETQYF.

The chain couples TRBV12-3 or TRBV12-4 to TRBJ1-2. The CDR3 contains 15 residues. The CDR3 spells CASSFRQGTNYGYTF.

The rearrangement links TRBV5-1 to TRBJ2-2; TCRdb outputs TRBD1, but without DNA this stays unchecked. Germline values: CDR1 SGHRS, CDR2 YFSETQ. This CDR3 comprises 16 residues. CDR3 sequence reads: CASGASGQSNTGELFF.

The chain uses TRBV4-3 and TRBJ2-7; checking the TCRdb D call of TRBD1 is not possible without DNA. CDR3 length: 17 amino acids. Germline-derived CDR1 and CDR2 are LGHNA and YSLEER. CDR3 protein: CASSQERAGTEAYEQYF.

The chain uses TRBV27 and TRBJ1-4; without DNA, the TCRdb call of TRBD1 cannot be checked. This CDR3 has 16 residues. The germline CDR1 and CDR2 sequences are MNHEY and SMNVEV (reference sequence). The CDR3 reads CASSFWLGQVNEKLFF.

The V call is TRBV29-1, the J call TRBJ1-2; TCRdb selects TRBD1, and the lack of DNA leaves this call unchecked. Germline V gene sequence: CDR1 SQVTM, CDR2 ANQGSEA. The CDR3 loop spans 11 amino acids. The CDR3 loop is CSGGPDYGYTF.

CDR3 residues: CASSLDRSYEQYF. This chain connects TRBV27 to TRBJ2-7. CDR1 and CDR2 from the germline V gene are MNHEY and SMNVEV (reference sequence). The CDR3 length is 13 residues.

The CDR3 spells CASSSYAQGLAGGDHEQYF. The chain links TRBV7-2 to TRBJ2-7; absent DNA, TCRdb's TRBD2 call cannot be checked. The CDR3 is 19 residues long. Looked up from germline, CDR1 is SGHTA and CDR2 is FQGNSA.

The chain carries TRBV7-8 and TRBJ1-1; TCRdb picks TRBD1, but there is no DNA to check that call. The CDR3 sequence is 13 residues long. Germline V lookup: CDR1 SGHVS, CDR2 FQNEAQ. CDR3 loop: CASSADSTTEAFF.

This chain connects TRBV6-4 to TRBJ1-6. The CDR3 has 13 residues. In germline, CDR1 is MRHNA, CDR2 SNTAGT. The CDR3 sequence: CASSHNAESPLHF.

The chain is built from TRBV6-1 and TRBJ1-5. Germline lookup yields CDR1 MNHNS and CDR2 SASEGT. The CDR3 runs 15 residues. The CDR3 sequence is CASSPTLLQDQPQHF.

The chain carries TRBV3-1 and TRBJ1-3. Germline values: CDR1 LGHDT, CDR2 YNNKEL (reference sequence). The CDR3 has 15 residues. The CDR3 loop reads CASSQERGLGNTIYF.

The chain recombines TRBV21-1 with TRBJ1-1. TRBV21-1 is flagged as a pseudogene. The length of the CDR3 is 15 residues. The CDR3 is CASSKKRGGWTEAFF.

CDR3 in amino acids: CASSSFGGGVYQPQHF. V and J are TRBV5-5 and TRBJ1-5; no DNA is available, so the TRBD1 call from TCRdb remains unchecked. Germline loops: CDR1 SGHKS, CDR2 YYEKEE (reference sequence). There are 16 residues in the CDR3.

The genes are TRBV11-3 and TRBJ2-3; with no DNA, the TCRdb D assignment of TRBD1 cannot be verified. CDR1 and CDR2 from the germline V gene are SGHNT and YENEEA. The CDR3 is 14 amino acids. CDR3 loop: CASSPRQSADTQYF.

The chain links TRBV3-1 to TRBJ2-1. Germline V gene data show CDR1 as LGHDT and CDR2 as YNNKEL (reference sequence). This CDR3 has 13 amino acids. The CDR3 protein is CASSPDLEDEQFF.

V gene TRBV5-1 combines with J gene TRBJ2-1; TCRdb proposes TRBD2, but this gene call is untestable without DNA. CDR3 length equals 18 residues. Germline V gene lookup returns CDR1 SGHRS and CDR2 YFSETQ. The CDR3 loop reads CASSYYGLAGGPYNEQFF. Full variable domain (remainder filled in from reference TRBV5-1 and TRBJ2-1): KAGVTQTPRYLIKTRGQQVTLSCSPISGHRSVSWYQQTPGQGLQFLFEYFSETQRNKGNFPGRFSGRQFSNSRSEMNVSTLELGDSALYLCASSYYGLAGGPYNEQFFGPGTRLTVL.

V is TRBV5-6 and J is TRBJ2-4; TCRdb outputs TRBD1, but without DNA this stays unchecked. Germline assignment: CDR1 SGHDT and CDR2 YYEEEE. The CDR3 loop spans 18 amino acids. The chain's CDR3 is CASSSTTRGTEAKNIQYF.

V and J are TRBV3-1 and TRBJ2-7; the D call from TCRdb, TRBD1, cannot be confirmed without DNA. The CDR3 is 16 residues long. Germline assignment: CDR1 LGHDT and CDR2 YNNKEL (reference sequence). CDR3 protein: CASRDDPGTGNHEQYF.

This chain uses TRBV29-1 with TRBJ2-7; TCRdb outputs TRBD1, but without DNA this stays unchecked. Germline V gene lookup returns CDR1 SQVTM and CDR2 ANQGSEA. The CDR3 is 12 amino acids. CDR3 amino acids: CSVVGQTYEQYF.

The chain recombines TRBV6-6 with TRBJ2-3; TCRdb selects TRBD2, and the lack of DNA leaves this call unchecked. Germline CDR1 reads MNHNY; CDR2 reads SVGAGI (reference sequence). This CDR3 comprises 14 residues. The chain's CDR3 is CASSRGGAVDTQYF.